This TCR beta chain derives from a study of blood T cells in healthy people across ages. General study points: Relative to aged donors, long-lived donors carried more naive CD4+ cells and displayed higher diversity.

Comment on this clonotype: Its cognate antigen is unknown.

Then a second PCR, running about 7 to 11 cycles, was carried out with a sample-barcoded 5' primer and a J-beta primer mix. Each CDR3 protein is one row after TCRdb ran MiXCR on the 5' RACE reads. The sample lists about 2 million distinct CDR3 sequences, 49% occurring once. The CDR3 is 14 amino acids. V was cut by 3 bases and J by 13 bases, with 19 bases left in between. Germline V gene sequence: CDR1 MNHNS, CDR2 SASEGT. Russia was home to the donors, healthy Caucasian individuals aged roughly 6 to 90. The TCR comes from a woman aged 40-49 years in good health. Sequencing input: blood. The chain joins TRBV6-1 to TRBJ2-4, with D perhaps TRBD1 or TRBD2 (5 bases each). The CDR3 DNA reads as TGTGCCAGCAGTGAGAGGGGTAAGGGTATAGAGCAGTACTTC. Translation gives CASSERGKGIEQYF.